Listed below are T cell receptor beta chains from one sample, sequenced in a study of blood T cell repertoires in COVID-19. Sequencing used immunoSEQ multiplex PCR; TCRdb keeps in-frame clones, though not all of them. Of about 350,000 clones listed, approximately 86% were seen once; the top ten hold roughly 9.9%. The sample taken for sequencing was peripheral blood. These receptors were taken from a man aged 25 to 40 with COVID-19, enrolled during active disease. CDR3s include the opening cysteine and the closing phenylalanine or tryptophan. The order of the fields is J gene, V gene, clone size, D gene, CDR3 DNA, CDR3 protein. The D gene is left open where the match is weak. For some rows the clone size is stated as once, few or many, or as a class when expanded; others skip it.

j_gene: TRBJ2-3; v_gene: TRBV20-1; abundance: NA; d_gene: NA; CDR3nt: TGCAGTGCTAGTGTAGCGGCCAAGGGGCCAGATACGCAGTATTTT; CDR3aa: CSASVAAKGPDTQYF
j_gene: TRBJ1-1; v_gene: TRBV7-2; abundance: NA; d_gene: TRBD1; CDR3nt: TGTGCCAGCAGTTCCAGGGGGCAGACTGAAGCTTTCTTT; CDR3aa: CASSSRGQTEAFF
j_gene: TRBJ2-5; v_gene: TRBV5-4; abundance: NA; d_gene: NA; CDR3nt: TGTGCCAGCAGCTTGGACAGTCGGGAGACCCAGTACTTC; CDR3aa: CASSLDSRETQYF
j_gene: TRBJ1-2; v_gene: TRBV5-4; abundance: NA; d_gene: TRBD1; CDR3nt: TGTGCCAGCAGCTCCTCCCCCGGGACAGGGGACCGAAAAAACTATGGCTACACCTTC; CDR3aa: CASSSSPGTGDRKNYGYTF
j_gene: TRBJ1-3; v_gene: TRBV7-2; abundance: NA; d_gene: TRBD1; CDR3nt: TGTGCCAGCAGCAACGGACAGGTGCAGGCTGGAAACACCATATATTTT; CDR3aa: CASSNGQVQAGNTIYF
j_gene: TRBJ2-1; v_gene: TRBV6-5; abundance: once; d_gene: TRBD1; CDR3nt: TGTGCCAGCACCTCGGGACAGGGTCGCAATGAGCAGTTCTTC; CDR3aa: CASTSGQGRNEQFF
j_gene: TRBJ2-7; v_gene: TRBV6-6; abundance: NA; d_gene: TRBD2; CDR3nt: TGTGCCAGCAGTTACTTTAGCGGGGGGGCCGAGCAGTACTTC; CDR3aa: CASSYFSGGAEQYF
j_gene: TRBJ2-4; v_gene: TRBV6-2/TRBV6-3; abundance: NA; d_gene: NA; CDR3nt: TGTGCCAGCAGTTACGATTCGGACAGCCTTATTCAGTACTTC; CDR3aa: CASSYDSDSLIQYF
j_gene: TRBJ2-5; v_gene: TRBV6-2/TRBV6-3; abundance: NA; d_gene: TRBD2; CDR3nt: TGTGCCAGCAGCCTCCCCCTAGCGGGGGGGCAGACGACCCAGTACTTC; CDR3aa: CASSLPLAGGQTTQYF
j_gene: TRBJ1-5; v_gene: TRBV2; abundance: NA; d_gene: NA; CDR3nt: TGTGCCAGCAGAGTAGACAGTGATGATCAGCCCCAGCATTTT; CDR3aa: CASRVDSDDQPQHF
j_gene: TRBJ2-7; v_gene: TRBV15; abundance: NA; d_gene: NA; CDR3nt: TGTGCCACCAGCAGAGACCGCGGGACAGCGTACGAGCAGTACTTC; CDR3aa: CATSRDRGTAYEQYF
j_gene: TRBJ1-1; v_gene: TRBV7-2; abundance: NA; d_gene: NA; CDR3nt: TGTGCCAGCAGCTTATTTTTTAGCGATGAAGCTTTCTTT; CDR3aa: CASSLFFSDEAFF
j_gene: TRBJ2-3; v_gene: TRBV4-3; abundance: NA; d_gene: NA; CDR3nt: TGCGCCAGCAGCCAAGCAGTTGCCGGGAACCCAGATACGCAGTATTTT; CDR3aa: CASSQAVAGNPDTQYF
j_gene: TRBJ2-7; v_gene: TRBV6-5; abundance: NA; d_gene: NA; CDR3nt: TGTGCCAGCAGTTACTCGAGACACCCTACCTACGAGCAGTACTTC; CDR3aa: CASSYSRHPTYEQYF
j_gene: TRBJ2-3; v_gene: TRBV5-6; abundance: NA; d_gene: TRBD2; CDR3nt: TGTGCCAGTAGTCCTAGCGGGAGGATAACAGATACGCAGTATTTT; CDR3aa: CASSPSGRITDTQYF
j_gene: TRBJ1-2; v_gene: TRBV20-1; abundance: NA; d_gene: NA; CDR3nt: TGCAGTGCTAGAGATCTGGGCCATTACACCTTC; CDR3aa: CSARDLGHYTF
j_gene: TRBJ2-5; v_gene: TRBV7-9; abundance: NA; d_gene: TRBD1; CDR3nt: TGTGCCAGCAGCTCCACACCGGGACAGGGATCGAAGGGGGAGACCCAGTACTTC; CDR3aa: CASSSTPGQGSKGETQYF
j_gene: TRBJ2-1; v_gene: TRBV6-2/TRBV6-3; abundance: NA; d_gene: TRBD2; CDR3nt: TGTGCCAGCAGTTACCACCCTACTAGCGACCCCTACAATGAGCAGTTCTTC; CDR3aa: CASSYHPTSDPYNEQFF
j_gene: TRBJ2-2; v_gene: TRBV11-2; abundance: NA; d_gene: NA; CDR3nt: TGTGCCAGCAGCTTCCAATACACCGGGGAGCTGTTTTTT; CDR3aa: CASSFQYTGELFF
j_gene: TRBJ1-4; v_gene: TRBV4-3; abundance: NA; d_gene: NA; CDR3nt: TGCGCCAGCAGCCCACTACAGGGTCATGGGGAAAAACTGTTTTTT; CDR3aa: CASSPLQGHGEKLFF
j_gene: TRBJ1-1; v_gene: TRBV30; abundance: NA; d_gene: NA; CDR3nt: TGTGCCTGGAGTCCAGGGGCGAACACTGAAGCTTTCTTT; CDR3aa: CAWSPGANTEAFF
j_gene: TRBJ1-1; v_gene: TRBV6-5; abundance: NA; d_gene: NA; CDR3nt: TGTGCCAGCAGTTACTTCGGACACTTGAACACTGAAGCTTTCTTT; CDR3aa: CASSYFGHLNTEAFF
j_gene: TRBJ1-1; v_gene: TRBV5-1; abundance: NA; d_gene: NA; CDR3nt: TGCGCCAGCAGCGCGGGGGTTCTAATGAACACTGAAGCTTTCTTT; CDR3aa: CASSAGVLMNTEAFF
j_gene: TRBJ1-5; v_gene: TRBV28; abundance: NA; d_gene: TRBD1; CDR3nt: TGTGCCAGCAGTTGGGTGTTTCTTCTCGGACAGGGGAACGGTCAGCCCCAGCATTTT; CDR3aa: CASSWVFLLGQGNGQPQHF
j_gene: TRBJ1-5; v_gene: TRBV19; abundance: NA; d_gene: NA; CDR3nt: TGTGCCAGTAGTATTTGGGGCCTACTCAATCAGCCCCAGCATTTT; CDR3aa: CASSIWGLLNQPQHF
j_gene: TRBJ2-5; v_gene: TRBV4-2; abundance: NA; d_gene: TRBD2; CDR3nt: TGTGCCAGCTCTCCATCTCTAGCGGGGGTTGAGGAGACCCAGTACTTC; CDR3aa: CASSPSLAGVEETQYF
j_gene: TRBJ2-1; v_gene: TRBV19; abundance: NA; d_gene: NA; CDR3nt: TGTGCCAGTAGTATAGGTGGCGGTTCACTTAGCTCCTACAATGAGCAGTTCTTC; CDR3aa: CASSIGGGSLSSYNEQFF
j_gene: TRBJ2-3; v_gene: TRBV5-6; abundance: NA; d_gene: TRBD2; CDR3nt: TGTGCCAGCAGCATCCGGGTGACTAGCAGGGGCACAGATACGCAGTATTTT; CDR3aa: CASSIRVTSRGTDTQYF
j_gene: TRBJ2-5; v_gene: TRBV19; abundance: NA; d_gene: TRBD2; CDR3nt: TGTGCCAGTAGTATAGAACTAGCGGGAGGGCGGGAGACCCAGTACTTC; CDR3aa: CASSIELAGGRETQYF
j_gene: TRBJ1-4; v_gene: TRBV5-1; abundance: NA; d_gene: NA; CDR3nt: TGCGCCAGCAGCGCGGCAAACAGGCAACTCTACCCCGACGAAAAACTGTTTTTT; CDR3aa: CASSAANRQLYPDEKLFF
j_gene: TRBJ2-4; v_gene: TRBV13; abundance: NA; d_gene: TRBD1; CDR3nt: TGTGCCAGCAGCTATACCGGGACAGGGAGAAACATTCAGTACTTC; CDR3aa: CASSYTGTGRNIQYF
j_gene: TRBJ2-2; v_gene: TRBV7-3; abundance: NA; d_gene: TRBD2; CDR3nt: TGTGCCAGCAGCCCGGGAGGGTCCGGGGAGCTGTTTTTT; CDR3aa: CASSPGGSGELFF
j_gene: TRBJ2-3; v_gene: TRBV3-1/TRBV3-2; abundance: NA; d_gene: NA; CDR3nt: TGTGCCAGCAGCCAAGATTCAAGACTAGATACGCAGTATTTT; CDR3aa: CASSQDSRLDTQYF
j_gene: TRBJ2-7; v_gene: TRBV18; abundance: NA; d_gene: NA; CDR3nt: TGTGCCAGCTCATCTGAGTACGAGCAGTACTTC; CDR3aa: CASSSEYEQYF
j_gene: TRBJ2-3; v_gene: TRBV7-3; abundance: NA; d_gene: NA; CDR3nt: TGTGCCAGCAGCCCCCGTGACAAATTAGGGGGAAGCACAGATACGCAGTATTTT; CDR3aa: CASSPRDKLGGSTDTQYF
j_gene: TRBJ2-7; v_gene: TRBV5-1; abundance: NA; d_gene: NA; CDR3nt: TGCGCCAGCAGACGCACAGGGTTAAGATGGGACGAGCAGTACTTC; CDR3aa: CASRRTGLRWDEQYF
j_gene: TRBJ2-7; v_gene: TRBV6-4; abundance: NA; d_gene: NA; CDR3nt: TGTGCCAGCAGTGACTCGACGCCCAGGCCTCACTACGAGCAGTACTTC; CDR3aa: CASSDSTPRPHYEQYF